The next 21 T cell receptor beta chains were all read from a single sample in a study of blood T cells in healthy people across ages. With a J-beta primer mix and a sample-barcoded 5' primer, a second PCR ran 7 to 11 cycles. A single record per CDR3 protein comes from TCRdb applying MiXCR to the 5' RACE reads. In the table there are about 1.5 million distinct CDR3 sequences, about 42% of which are singletons. The source material was blood. All receptors come from a woman between 18 and 29 years old in good health.

The J gene is TRBJ1-1, the V gene TRBV3-1, with TRBD1 as a possible D gene (6 bases). Germline CDR1 LGHDT, CDR2 YNNKEL (reference sequence). The V gene lost 6 bases and the J gene lost 5 bases, with 19 bases spanning the gap. This CDR3 comprises 15 residues. CDR3 residues: CASRAGGVRGTEAFF. The CDR3 DNA sequence: TGTGCCAGCAGAGCGGGGGGCGTGAGGGGGACTGAAGCTTTCTTT. Full variable domain (missing parts from reference TRBV3-1 and TRBJ1-1): DTAVSQTPKYLVTQMGNDKSIKCEQNLGHDTMYWYKQDSKKFLKIMFSYNNKELIINETVPNRFSPKSPDKAHLNLHINSLELGDSAVYFCASRAGGVRGTEAFFGQGTRLTVV.

The chain is built from TRBV4-2 and TRBJ2-2; 8 bases align to TRBD2. The germline V gene has CDR1 LGHNA and CDR2 YNFKEQ. The CDR3 covers 13 residues. V shed 6 bases, J shed 6 bases, and the junction held 3 bases outside the gene matches. The CDR3 sequence is CASRWTSPGELFF. In nucleotides, the CDR3 is TGTGCCAGCAGGTGGACTAGCCCCGGGGAGCTGTTTTTT.

This clonotype was picked up a small number of times. The V gene is TRBV2, the J gene TRBJ2-1; 8 bases agree with TRBD2. Germline V CDR1 and CDR2: SNHLY, FYNNEI. V shed 6 bases, J shed 0 bases, and the junction held 7 bases outside the gene matches. The CDR3 extends over 16 amino acids. The CDR3 bases are TGTGCCAGCAGCTGGCGGGAGGCCAGCTCCTACAATGAGCAGTTCTTC. Translation gives CASSWREASSYNEQFF.

The rearrangement links TRBV25-1 to TRBJ1-4, with TRBD1 identical over 7 bases. The CDR3 length is 15 residues. V gave up 0 bases and J gave up 7 bases; unmatched junction bases: 5. Germline lookup yields CDR1 MGHDK and CDR2 SYGVNS. The CDR3 sequence is CASSEYTGAAEKLFF. As DNA, the CDR3 is TGTGCCAGCAGTGAATATACAGGGGCCGCTGAAAAACTGTTTTTT. The complete variable domain, with remaining parts taken from reference TRBV25-1 and TRBJ1-4, reads EADIYQTPRYLVIGTGKKITLECSQTMGHDKMYWYQQDPGMELHLIHYSYGVNSTEKGDLSSESTVSRIRTEHFPLTLESARPSHTSQYLCASSEYTGAAEKLFFGSGTQLSVL.

This rearrangement joins TRBV20-1 to TRBJ2-1, with TRBD2 matching over 12 bases. V lost 3 bases and J lost 10; bases outside the gene matches: 4. Per germline, CDR1 DFQATT and CDR2 SNEGSKA (reference sequence). There are 13 residues in the CDR3. Here the CDR3 reads CSARTSGSGEQFF. DNA for the CDR3: TGCAGTGCTAGGACTAGCGGGAGCGGGGAGCAGTTCTTC.

V gene TRBV4-1 combines with J gene TRBJ2-1; D is perhaps TRBD1 (6 bases). V dropped 0 bases and J dropped 15 bases, with 15 bases sitting between them. CDR1 MGHRA and CDR2 YSYEKL come from the germline V gene. This CDR3 region has 13 residues. CDR3 protein: CASSQEKQGVRFF. CDR3 DNA sequence: TGCGCCAGCAGCCAAGAAAAACAGGGTGTCCGGTTCTTC.

This clonotype was recorded once. With a much larger clone just one base away, this may be a read error. The genes are TRBV4-3 and TRBJ2-3; TRBD2 matches at 7 bases. The CDR3 runs to 15 residues. Per germline, CDR1 LGHNA and CDR2 YSLEER. DNA of the CDR3: TGCGCCGGCAGCGGGGTTTATTGGGGGACAGATACGCAGTATTTT. This codes for CAGSGVYWGTDTQYF.

This clonotype was seen at least ten times. This sequence joins TRBV10-3 and TRBJ1-2, with 9 bases that match TRBD1. V trimming: 2 bases; J trimming: 5 bases; junction bases outside the gene matches: 9. This CDR3 has 16 amino acids. Germline V gene data show CDR1 as ENHRY and CDR2 as SYGVKD. The CDR3 nucleotides read TGTGCCATCAGTGAGCATGAGGGACAGGGATTATATGGCTACACCTTC. This sequence encodes CAISEHEGQGLYGYTF.

V and J are TRBV18 and TRBJ2-5, with D possibly matching TRBD2 (6 bases). CDR1 is KGHSH and CDR2 is LQKENI in the germline V gene. CDR3 length equals 16 residues. V was pared by 0 bases and J by 5 bases, with 16 bases between. This CDR3 reads CASSPPSGRTKETQYF. The CDR3 DNA follows: TGTGCCAGCTCACCACCTAGCGGAAGGACGAAGGAGACCCAGTACTTC.

This clonotype has a handful of counts. A much larger clone sits a single nucleotide away, making a read error possible. The rearrangement joins TRBV5-1 to TRBJ1-1; no reliable D call. Germline-derived CDR1 and CDR2 are SGHRS and YFSETQ. The CDR3 sequence is 13 residues long. V was cut by 3 bases and J by 1 base, with 7 bases left in between. The CDR3 DNA follows: TGCGCCAGCAGCTGGGCAGCGAACACTGAAGCTTTCTTT. Translation: CASSWAANTEAFF.

This clonotype was detected only a few times. The chain uses TRBV4-1 and TRBJ2-7, with D perhaps matching TRBD1 (6 bases). The CDR3 is 15 residues long. Trimming left V 0 bases short and J 3 bases short, with 12 bases between. Germline loops: CDR1 MGHRA, CDR2 YSYEKL. The CDR3 coding sequence is TGCGCCAGCAGCCAAGAACACAGGGTCCACTACGAGCAGTACTTC. Amino acids: CASSQEHRVHYEQYF.

The chain carries TRBV28 and TRBJ2-5; 9 nucleotides agree with TRBD2. This CDR3 comprises 15 residues. J gave up 9 bases and V 2 bases, and 10 bases lay outside the gene matches. From germline, CDR1 is MDHEN and CDR2 SYDVKM. The CDR3 DNA reads TGTGCCAGCAGTTTAAGCGGGACTAGCCTTCAGGCCCAGTACTTC. It specifies CASSLSGTSLQAQYF.

This chain connects TRBV29-1 to TRBJ1-2; a weak D match, TRBD1 (5 bases). CDR1 is SQVTM, CDR2 ANQGSEA, per germline. V dropped 6 bases and J dropped 8 bases, with 19 bases sitting between them. The CDR3 spans 13 residues. CDR3 amino acids: CSVPPAGLGGYTF. The CDR3 coding sequence is TGCAGCGTGCCACCCGCGGGACTGGGGGGCTACACCTTC.

This clonotype showed up just a few times. One end of the junction fails to match germline, which may point to a read error. J is TRBJ2-3 and V is TRBV5-4; TRBD2 matches at 7 bases. Germline V lookup: CDR1 SGHNT, CDR2 YYREEE (reference sequence). This CDR3 region has 16 residues. The CDR3 protein is CASSLGRSGGADTQYF. CDR3 DNA: TGTGCCAGCAGTTTGGGACGGTCGGGGGGAGCAGATACGCAGTATTTT.

This clonotype appeared a few times. The chain couples TRBV25-1 to TRBJ1-6; no definite D call. In germline, CDR1 is MGHDK, CDR2 SYGVNS. The length of the CDR3 is 14 residues. Trimming cost V 4 bases and J 5 bases, with 9 bases left between them. The CDR3 DNA reads TGTGCCAGCAGTGCTTGGCAGAATAATTCACCCCTCCACTTT. It yields the protein CASSAWQNNSPLHF.

The table lists this clonotype with a few counts. This chain uses TRBV4-3 with TRBJ2-3; D not resolved. This CDR3 region has 14 residues. V lost 2 bases, J lost 6 bases, and 12 bases lay in between. The V gene's germline CDR1 is LGHNA and CDR2 YSLEER. The CDR3 protein is CASSQYHGGDTQYF. The CDR3 region has the DNA TGCGCCAGCAGCCAATATCACGGCGGCGATACGCAGTATTTT.

V usage is TRBV6-6 and J usage is TRBJ1-2; no firm D call. CDR3 length: 14 residues. Germline assignment: CDR1 MNHNY and CDR2 SVGAGI (reference sequence). Trimming removed 5 bases from V and 2 bases from J, with 12 bases in between. The chain's CDR3 is CASSDTDQNYGYTF. The DNA for the CDR3 is TGTGCCAGCAGTGACACAGATCAGAACTATGGCTACACCTTC.

This clonotype was counted only a few times. The chain joins TRBV27 to TRBJ2-1, with 7 bases lining up with TRBD2. The germline V gene has CDR1 MNHEY and CDR2 SMNVEV (reference sequence). This CDR3 has 15 residues. With V trimmed by 2 bases and J by 6 bases, 7 bases remained unmatched. The CDR3 sequence is CASSLGRDYLNEQFF. The DNA for the CDR3 is TGTGCCAGCAGTTTAGGGCGGGACTACCTCAATGAGCAGTTCTTC.

The DNA of the CDR3 is TGTGCCAGCAGTGTTCGCCGACGACAGGAAGGCGCTTGGCCAGATACGCAGTATTTT. It yields the protein CASSVRRRQEGAWPDTQYF. The chain uses TRBV25-1 and TRBJ2-3; maybe TRBD1 (6 bases). CDR1 is MGHDK and CDR2 is SYGVNS in the germline V gene. V shed 4 bases and J shed 4 bases, with 27 bases lying between them. The CDR3 spans 19 residues.

The CDR3 bases are TGTGCCAGCAGCTACGACGGACTAGCCCCCAATGAGCAGTTCTTC. Residues: CASSYDGLAPNEQFF. The chain couples TRBV4-2 to TRBJ2-1; 8 bases line up with TRBD2. V dropped 5 bases and J dropped 6; count of bases not matched to a gene: 9. The CDR3 has 15 amino acids. Germline CDR1 LGHNA, CDR2 YNFKEQ.

This sequence joins TRBV7-8 and TRBJ2-7, with TRBD1 identical over 8 bases. The CDR3 is made up of 15 amino acids. CDR1 and CDR2 (germline): SGHVS, FQNEAQ. The J segment lost 6 bases and the V segment lost 0 bases, leaving 7 bases of the junction unmatched. The chain's CDR3 is CASSLARTQGVEQYF. CDR3 DNA sequence: TGTGCCAGCAGCTTAGCGAGGACACAGGGGGTCGAGCAGTACTTC. Full variable domain (remainder filled in from reference TRBV7-8 and TRBJ2-7): GAGVSQSPRYKVAKRGQDVALRCDPISGHVSLFWYQQALGQGPEFLTYFQNEAQLDKSGLPSDRFFAERPEGSVSTLKIQRTQQEDSAVYLCASSLARTQGVEQYFGPGTRLTVT.